Listed here is a single TCR beta chain. This clonotype was observed at least ten times. The antigen this receptor binds is unknown. The sample holds no much larger clone one base away, and base qualities are not on file. These data originate in a study of regulatory T cells in long-lasting Graves disease (dated by TCRdb to about 2021). Study-level background: Antithyroid drugs had been taken for less than 3 months by newly diagnosed Graves' disease patients. Patients with persistent Graves' disease were compared with patients with newly diagnosed Graves' disease using TCR sequencing and RNA sequencing of peripheral blood. The study was registered as a clinical trial and conducted in China. TCR sequencing covered roughly 13 persistent and some 20 newly diagnosed Graves' disease patients, approximately 33 samples in total. Overall results and qualifications from the work: Lower TCR Shannon entropy and fewer highly expanded clones were observed in persistent Graves' disease patients than in newly diagnosed patients, which suggested clonal expansion. As a limitation, the authors acknowledged that the small sample size may reduce accuracy. Persistent disease showed preferential use of TRBV28, TRBJ1-2 and TRBJ2-5, whereas newly diagnosed disease favored TRBV20-1 and TRBJ2-1. A larger number of public clonotypes was shared among persistent patients (around 3,000) than among newly diagnosed patients (around 890). Only the TCR beta chain was sequenced and analyzed. Because the primary lesion, thyroid tissue, could not be accessed, the study looked at peripheral blood alone.

V and J are trimmed by 6 bases and 2 bases, and the gene matches miss 4 bases of the junction. The germline V gene yields MDHEN for CDR1 and SYDVKM for CDR2. Taken from cysteine to phenylalanine, the CDR3 has 14 residues. The read is trimmed to its CDR3 DNA, 42 bases read in frame from base 1. The sample's time point label is to be understood as: newly diagnosed GD, antithyroid drugs for less than 3 months. For both TCR sequencing and RNA sequencing, RNA was extracted from PBMCs using TRIzol. The diagnosis of Graves' disease followed American Thyroid Association guidelines. Patients were recruited from an endocrinology department in Xi'an, China. Each patient gave approximately 9 milliliters of peripheral blood, collected in an EDTA anticoagulant tube. Ficoll Paque Plus density gradient separation was used to isolate PBMCs, and no further T cell sorting was performed. An Agilent 2100 Bioanalyzer and agarose gel were used to check RNA quality, and a NanoDrop 2000 was used to measure RNA concentration.

Library preparation used multiplex PCR. Sequencing relied on an Illumina HiSeq 4000. TCR beta libraries were built with iRepertoire HTBI primers and Arm-PCR amplification of CDR3 regions. Gel purification was performed on PCR products prior to sequencing. The study's own analysis went as follows. Across samples, roughly 60 TRBV and over 11 TRBJ segments were identified and used for gene usage analysis of CDR3 amino acid clonotypes. COPE and FqMerger were used to merge the filtered high-quality paired reads into contigs. Contigs were aligned with BLAST to IMGT TRBV, TRBD and TRBJ reference genes, and CDR3 was defined per IMGT. Any clonotype with a frequency above 0.1% was classified as a highly expanded clone. Shannon entropy served as the measure of repertoire diversity, while the Gini coefficient captured V-J evenness. Clonotypes shared by more than one individual were considered public. The public reads were reprocessed in TCRdb via fastp at Q25 and MiXCR, keeping in-frame beta chains. Merged by CDR3 protein, the rows form single entries marked with the most common genes and DNA. TCRdb's processing, not the study's, gives the V and J calls here. Counted in this sample were more than 400,000 distinct CDR3 sequences; about 17% of them appeared once. The ten largest clones add up to 9.5% to 15% of the sample.

These same data were also listed under a study on T cells in Graves' hyperthyroidism and ophthalmopathy. The second study reports: Stable Graves' hyperthyroidism was defined as no progression to ophthalmopathy during 18 months of follow-up. Hyperthyroidism patients were aged 18 to 65 years and newly diagnosed, with disease duration of less than 2 months. Exclusion was applied to patients with uncontrolled infections, other autoimmune diseases, pregnancy or lactation. Diagnoses were established on the basis of clinical symptoms, serum thyroxine and TRAb, thyroid ultrasound, and orbital computed tomography. The first round of RT-PCR for the TCR CDR3 was performed with the HTBI primer set and the Qiagen OneStep RT-PCR kit. Most expanded thyroid clonotypes (frequency above 0.001) were also detected in blood, suggesting blood repertoires may reflect thyroid immune responses. Ophthalmopathy was separated from stable hyperthyroidism by a 13 V-J signature model, with about 88% sensitivity and about 81% specificity obtained in cross-validation and 80%/75% obtained in testing. In validation, the model predicted progression to ophthalmopathy a median of approximately 6.3 months before onset, with about 71% sensitivity and just under 75% specificity. To identify distinguishing TCR V-J signatures, a discovery cohort of about 95 patients was used, comprising some 45 with Graves' ophthalmopathy and 57 with stable Graves' hyperthyroidism. An independent validation cohort of under 20 hyperthyroidism patients and 17 patients who later progressed to ophthalmopathy tested prospective prediction of ophthalmopathy. The roughly 91 discovery patients were randomly split 7:3 into training and test sets. The study also compared thyroid tissue and blood T-cell repertoires from several Graves' hyperthyroidism patients. After blood sampling, hyperthyroidism patients were treated with methimazole at a starting dose of 30 mg daily, and ophthalmopathy patients were treated with high-dose intravenous methylprednisolone. Libraries were constructed in a second round of multiplex PCR, after which size selection and purification were performed. The libraries were sequenced on an Illumina HiSeq2000 using paired-end 100 bp reads. SOAPnuke was used to process the raw data, with reads discarded if the reads contained adapters or uncalled bases, had a mean Phred below 15, or lacked an exact constant-primer or identifier match. COPE v1.2.5 was used to merge high-quality paired reads, and clonotypes were defined as unique nucleotide sequences. MiTCR v1.1 was used to align clonotypes to the IMGT TRBV, TRBD and TRBJ reference segments. The analysis included only V-J combinations with a frequency above 0.0001, which together covered 99% to 99.2% of the repertoires. The TCS score was defined as the ratio of F50 (clonal expansion) to E x V (chaos), calculated using BLOSUM62-based TCRdist between CDR3 peptides within each V-J. Welch's t-statistics and random forest reduced fewer than 550 V-J features to around 14, which were used in a naive Bayes classifier (R e1071). Sample size was not statistically predetermined, and investigators were not blinded to group allocation. According to the paper, TCR Vbeta CDR3 sequencing was carried out on roughly 130 peripheral blood samples, which came from some 41 ophthalmopathy, around 75 hyperthyroidism and approximately 17 progressor patients.

The clonotype was recovered from a man aged 40-50 years with Graves disease. Donor details come from another sample of the same person, matched by shared clones. The source was peripheral blood mononuclear cells (PBMCs), collected at new diagnosis, from a patient treated with antithyroid drugs. Recombination connected TRBV28 to TRBJ2-7, and 10 junction bases match TRBD1. The CDR3 region reads CASRTGGVAYEQYF. The nucleotide sequence is TGTGCCAGCAGGACAGGGGGCGTTGCCTACGAGCAGTACTTC.